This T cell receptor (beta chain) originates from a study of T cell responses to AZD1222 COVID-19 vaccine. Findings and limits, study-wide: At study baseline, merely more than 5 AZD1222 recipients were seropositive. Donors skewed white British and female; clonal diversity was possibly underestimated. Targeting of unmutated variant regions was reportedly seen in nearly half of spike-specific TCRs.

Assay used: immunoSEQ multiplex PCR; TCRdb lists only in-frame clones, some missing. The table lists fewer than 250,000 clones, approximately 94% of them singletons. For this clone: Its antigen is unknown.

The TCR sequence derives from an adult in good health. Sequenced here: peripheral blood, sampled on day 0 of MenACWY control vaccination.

CDR3 DNA sequence: TGTGCCAGCAGCTTAGCCGGGATTGCTAATGAAAAACTGTTTTTT. Protein: CASSLAGIANEKLFF. The chain employs TRBV7-2 and TRBJ1-4; no firm D call. This CDR3 has 15 amino acids. V was shortened by 0 bases and J by 3 bases, with 8 bases between the two germline ends. Per the germline V gene, CDR1 is SGHTA and CDR2 is FQGNSA.